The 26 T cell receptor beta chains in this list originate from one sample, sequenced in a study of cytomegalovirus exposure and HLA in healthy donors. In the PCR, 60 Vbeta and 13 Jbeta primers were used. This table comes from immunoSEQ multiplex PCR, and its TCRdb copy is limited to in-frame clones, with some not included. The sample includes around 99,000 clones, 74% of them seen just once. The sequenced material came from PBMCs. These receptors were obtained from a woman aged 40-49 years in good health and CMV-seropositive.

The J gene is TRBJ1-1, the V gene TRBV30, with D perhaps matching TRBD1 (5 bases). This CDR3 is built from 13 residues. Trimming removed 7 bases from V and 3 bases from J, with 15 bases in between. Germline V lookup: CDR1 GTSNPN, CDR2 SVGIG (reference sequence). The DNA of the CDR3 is TGTGCCTTGAGCACAGGAGTTTACACTGAAGCTTTCTTT. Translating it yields CALSTGVYTEAFF. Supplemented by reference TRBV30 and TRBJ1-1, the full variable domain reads SQTIHQWPATLVQPVGSPLSLECTVEGTSNPNLYWYRQAAGRGLQLLFYSVGIGQISSEVPQNLSASRPQDRQFILSSKKLLLSDSGFYLCALSTGVYTEAFFGQGTRLTVV.

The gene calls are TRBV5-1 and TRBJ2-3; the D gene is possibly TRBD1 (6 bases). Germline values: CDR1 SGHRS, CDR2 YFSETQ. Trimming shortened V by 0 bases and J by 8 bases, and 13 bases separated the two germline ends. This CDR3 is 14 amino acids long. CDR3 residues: CASSLGGGEGTQYF. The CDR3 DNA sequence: TGCGCCAGCAGCTTGGGAGGGGGTGAGGGTACGCAGTATTTT.

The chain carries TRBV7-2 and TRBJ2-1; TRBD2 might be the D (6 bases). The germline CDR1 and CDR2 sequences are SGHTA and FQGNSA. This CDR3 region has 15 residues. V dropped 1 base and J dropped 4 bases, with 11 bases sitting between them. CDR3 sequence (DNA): TGTGCCAGCAGCTTAGACCAGGGACTTTACAATGAGCAGTTCTTC. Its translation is CASSLDQGLYNEQFF. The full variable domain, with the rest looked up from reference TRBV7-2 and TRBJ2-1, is GAGVSQSPSNKVTEKGKDVELRCDPISGHTALYWYRQSLGQGLEFLIYFQGNSAPDKSGLPSDRFSAERTGGSVSTLTIQRTQQEDSAVYLCASSLDQGLYNEQFFGPGTRLTVL.

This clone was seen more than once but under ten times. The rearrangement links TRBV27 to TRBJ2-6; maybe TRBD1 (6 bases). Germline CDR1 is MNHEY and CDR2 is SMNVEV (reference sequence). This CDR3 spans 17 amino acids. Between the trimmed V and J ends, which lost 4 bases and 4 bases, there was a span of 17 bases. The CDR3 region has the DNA TGTGCCAGCAGTTCCCGTTTTGGGGGCGAAGGGGCCAACGTCCTGACTTTC. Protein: CASSSRFGGEGANVLTF.

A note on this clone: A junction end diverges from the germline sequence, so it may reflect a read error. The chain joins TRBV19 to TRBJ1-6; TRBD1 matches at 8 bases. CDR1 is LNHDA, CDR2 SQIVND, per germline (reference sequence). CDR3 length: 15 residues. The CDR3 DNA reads TGTACCAGTAGTATATCGGGGACAGGCAATTCACCCCTCCACTTT. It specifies CTSSISGTGNSPLHF.

CDR3 nucleotide sequence: TGTGCCAGCATCAGGAGGGGGGGAGCTTTCTTT. This encodes CASIRRGGAFF. The rearrangement joins TRBV5-8 to TRBJ1-1, with D maybe TRBD1 (6 bases). V gave up 6 bases and J gave up 10 bases, with 13 bases separating them. Germline loops: CDR1 SGHTS, CDR2 YDEGEE. This CDR3 region has 11 residues.

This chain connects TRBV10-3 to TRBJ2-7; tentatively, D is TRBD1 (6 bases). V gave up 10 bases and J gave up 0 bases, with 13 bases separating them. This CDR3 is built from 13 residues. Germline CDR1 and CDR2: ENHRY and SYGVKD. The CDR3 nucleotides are TGTGCCACTCAACCGGGACACTCCTACGAGCAGTACTTC. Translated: CATQPGHSYEQYF.

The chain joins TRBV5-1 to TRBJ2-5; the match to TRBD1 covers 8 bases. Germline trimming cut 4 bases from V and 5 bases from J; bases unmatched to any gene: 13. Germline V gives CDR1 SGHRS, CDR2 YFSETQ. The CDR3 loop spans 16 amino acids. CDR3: CASSTGGQGREETQYF. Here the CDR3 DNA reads TGCGCCAGCAGCACGGGCGGACAGGGTCGGGAGGAGACCCAGTACTTC.

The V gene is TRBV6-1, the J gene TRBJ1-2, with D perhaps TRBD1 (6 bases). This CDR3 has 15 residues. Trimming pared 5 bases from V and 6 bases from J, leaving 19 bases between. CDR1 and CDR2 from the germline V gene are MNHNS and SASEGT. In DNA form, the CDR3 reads TGTGCCAGCAGTCCTTCACCACCGACAGGCCATGGCTACACCTTC. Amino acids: CASSPSPPTGHGYTF.

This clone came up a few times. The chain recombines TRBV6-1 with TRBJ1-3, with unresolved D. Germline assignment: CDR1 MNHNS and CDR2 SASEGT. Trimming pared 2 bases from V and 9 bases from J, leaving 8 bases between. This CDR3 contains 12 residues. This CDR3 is CASSEFAGTIYF. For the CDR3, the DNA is TGTGCCAGCAGTGAATTCGCAGGCACCATATATTTT.

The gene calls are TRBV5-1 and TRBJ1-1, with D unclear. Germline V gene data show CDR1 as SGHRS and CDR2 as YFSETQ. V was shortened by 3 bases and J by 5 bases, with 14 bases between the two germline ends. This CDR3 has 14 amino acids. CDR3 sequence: CASSSAVEMTEAFF. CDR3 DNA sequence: TGCGCCAGCAGCTCCGCGGTGGAAATGACTGAAGCTTTCTTT.

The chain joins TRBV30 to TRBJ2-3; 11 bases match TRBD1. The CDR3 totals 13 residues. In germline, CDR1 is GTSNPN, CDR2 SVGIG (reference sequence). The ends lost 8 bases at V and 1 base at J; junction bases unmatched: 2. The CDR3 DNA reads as TGTGCCAGGGGACAGGGGGGCACAGATACGCAGTATTTT. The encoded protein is CARGQGGTDTQYF.

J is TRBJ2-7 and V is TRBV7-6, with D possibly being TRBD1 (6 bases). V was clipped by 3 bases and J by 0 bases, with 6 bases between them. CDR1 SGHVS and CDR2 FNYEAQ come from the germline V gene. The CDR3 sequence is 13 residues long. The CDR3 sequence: CASSLDSSYEQYF. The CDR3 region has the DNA TGTGCCAGCAGCTTGGACAGCTCCTACGAGCAGTACTTC.

In DNA form, the CDR3 reads TGTGCCAGCAACCAACCGGGGATTATGAACACTGAAGCTTTCTTT. Its translation: CASNQPGIMNTEAFF. The genes are TRBV6-5 and TRBJ1-1; D unresolved. The CDR3 loop spans 15 amino acids. In germline, CDR1 is MNHEY, CDR2 SVGAGI. V was trimmed by 7 bases and J by 0 bases, leaving 15 bases between them.

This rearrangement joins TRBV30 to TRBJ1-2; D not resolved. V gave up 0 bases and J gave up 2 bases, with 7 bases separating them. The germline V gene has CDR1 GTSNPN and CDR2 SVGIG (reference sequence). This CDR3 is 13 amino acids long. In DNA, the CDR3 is TGTGCCTGGAGTGTATTCCAGAACTATGGCTACACCTTC. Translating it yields CAWSVFQNYGYTF.

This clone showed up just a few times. The chain's CDR3 is CASSSRQGSNSPLHF. Here the CDR3 DNA reads TGTGCCAGCAGCTCTCGACAGGGAAGTAATTCACCCCTCCACTTT. This chain uses TRBV7-8 with TRBJ1-6; 7 nucleotides match TRBD1. This CDR3 contains 15 residues. Germline lookup yields CDR1 SGHVS and CDR2 FQNEAQ. V lost 4 bases, J lost 6 bases, and 6 bases stayed unmatched.

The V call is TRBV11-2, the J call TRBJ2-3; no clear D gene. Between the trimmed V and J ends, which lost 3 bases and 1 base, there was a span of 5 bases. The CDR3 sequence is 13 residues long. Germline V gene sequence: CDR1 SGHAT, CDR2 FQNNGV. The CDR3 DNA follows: TGTGCCAGCAGCTTTCATGGCACAGATACGCAGTATTTT. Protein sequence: CASSFHGTDTQYF.

The CDR3, as DNA: TGTGCCAGCTCACCAAAGGGGTCCGGGGAGCTGTTTTTT. Protein: CASSPKGSGELFF. This chain joins TRBV18 and TRBJ2-2, with a possible D match to TRBD1 (5 bases). This CDR3 has 13 amino acids. From germline, CDR1 is KGHSH and CDR2 LQKENI. The ends were cut back, 2 bases at V and 6 bases at J, with 7 bases in the middle.

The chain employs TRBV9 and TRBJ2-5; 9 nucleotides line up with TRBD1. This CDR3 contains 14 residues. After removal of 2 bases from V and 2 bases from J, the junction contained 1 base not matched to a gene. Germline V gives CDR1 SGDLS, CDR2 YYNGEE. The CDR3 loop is CASSVDRGQETQYF. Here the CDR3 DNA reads TGTGCCAGCAGCGTGGACAGGGGACAAGAGACCCAGTACTTC.

The CDR3 nucleotides read TGTGCCAGCAGTGAAGCGACAGTCTCCTACAGGAAGAACACCATATATTTT. It encodes CASSEATVSYRKNTIYF. V usage is TRBV6-1 and J usage is TRBJ1-3, with D possibly matching TRBD1 (5 bases). The CDR3 contains 17 residues. CDR1 and CDR2 from the germline V gene are MNHNS and SASEGT. V lost 0 bases and J lost 7, with 19 bases in between.

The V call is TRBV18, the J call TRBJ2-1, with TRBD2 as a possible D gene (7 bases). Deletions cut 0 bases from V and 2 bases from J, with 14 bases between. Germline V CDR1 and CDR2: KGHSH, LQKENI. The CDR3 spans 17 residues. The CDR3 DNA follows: TGTGCCAGCTCACCACCCACCGGGGGGCTTACCTACAATGAGCAGTTCTTC. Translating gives CASSPPTGGLTYNEQFF.

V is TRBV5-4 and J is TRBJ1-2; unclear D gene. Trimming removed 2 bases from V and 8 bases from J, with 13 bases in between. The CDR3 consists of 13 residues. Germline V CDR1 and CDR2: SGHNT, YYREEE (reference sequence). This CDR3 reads CASSLVEGSGYTF. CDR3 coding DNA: TGTGCCAGCAGCTTAGTGGAAGGGAGCGGCTACACCTTC.

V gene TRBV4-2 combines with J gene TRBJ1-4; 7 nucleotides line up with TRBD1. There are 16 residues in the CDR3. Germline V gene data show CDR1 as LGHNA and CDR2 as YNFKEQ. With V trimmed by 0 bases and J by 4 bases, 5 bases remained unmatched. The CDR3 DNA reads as TGTGCCAGCAGCCAAGATAAGGGGGCCTATAATGAAAAACTGTTTTTT. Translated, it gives CASSQDKGAYNEKLFF.

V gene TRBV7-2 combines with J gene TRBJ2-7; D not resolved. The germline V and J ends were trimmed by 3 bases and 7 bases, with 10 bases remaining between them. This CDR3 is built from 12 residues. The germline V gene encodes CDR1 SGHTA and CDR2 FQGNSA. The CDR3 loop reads CASSFERGEQYF. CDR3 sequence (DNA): TGTGCCAGCAGCTTTGAGCGTGGGGAGCAGTACTTC.

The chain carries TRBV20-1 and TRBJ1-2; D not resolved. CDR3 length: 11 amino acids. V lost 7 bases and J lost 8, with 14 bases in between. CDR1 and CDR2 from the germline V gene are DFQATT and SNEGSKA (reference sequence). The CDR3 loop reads CSEAGLTGYTF. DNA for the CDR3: TGCAGTGAGGCTGGGCTAACGGGCTACACCTTC.

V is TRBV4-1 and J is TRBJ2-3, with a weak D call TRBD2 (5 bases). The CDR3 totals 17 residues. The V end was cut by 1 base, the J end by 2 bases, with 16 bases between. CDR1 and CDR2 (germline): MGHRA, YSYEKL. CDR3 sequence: CASSQVRLAGNTDTQYF. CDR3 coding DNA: TGCGCCAGCAGCCAAGTACGGCTAGCCGGAAACACAGATACGCAGTATTTT.